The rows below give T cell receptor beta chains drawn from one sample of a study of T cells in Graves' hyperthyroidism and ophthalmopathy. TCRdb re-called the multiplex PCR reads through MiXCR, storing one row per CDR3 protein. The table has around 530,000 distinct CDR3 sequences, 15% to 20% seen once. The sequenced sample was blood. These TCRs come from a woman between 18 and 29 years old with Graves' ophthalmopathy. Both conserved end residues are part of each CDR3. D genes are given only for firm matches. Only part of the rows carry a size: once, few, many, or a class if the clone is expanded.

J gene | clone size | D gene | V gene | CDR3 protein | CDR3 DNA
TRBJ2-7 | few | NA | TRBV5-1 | CASSLLQPSYEQYF | TGCGCCAGCAGCTTGTTACAGCCCTCCTACGAGCAGTACTTC
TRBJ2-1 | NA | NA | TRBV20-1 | CSARLTTHNEQFF | TGCAGTGCTAGATTGACTACTCACAATGAGCAGTTCTTC
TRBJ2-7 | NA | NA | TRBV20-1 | CGATPSYEQYF | TGCGGTGCTACCCCCTCCTACGAGCAGTACTTC
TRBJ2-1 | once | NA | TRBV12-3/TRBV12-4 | CASSLWGGGAMNEQFF | TGTGCCAGCAGTTTATGGGGGGGGGGGGCCATGAATGAGCAGTTCTTC
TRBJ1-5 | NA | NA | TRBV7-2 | CASSLIGGAGTLSNQPQHF | TGTGCCAGCAGCTTAATAGGTGGGGCCGGTACCCTTAGCAATCAGCCCCAGCATTTT
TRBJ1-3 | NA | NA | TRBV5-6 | CASSLLLARTGNTIYF | TGTGCCAGCAGCTTGCTGTTGGCCAGAACTGGAAACACCATATATTTT
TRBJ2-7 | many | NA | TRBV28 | CASSVFAASSYEQYF | TGTGCCAGCAGCGTGTTCGCGGCGTCCTCCTACGAGCAGTACTTC
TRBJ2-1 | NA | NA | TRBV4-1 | CASSQGRASYNEQFF | TGCGCCAGCAGCCAAGGCAGGGCCTCCTACAATGAGCAGTTCTTC
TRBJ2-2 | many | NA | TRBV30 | CAWRPTRTGELFF | TGTGCCTGGAGGCCGACCCGGACCGGGGAGCTGTTTTTT
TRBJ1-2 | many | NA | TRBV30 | CAWKTYGYTF | TGTGCCTGGAAGACCTATGGCTACACCTTC
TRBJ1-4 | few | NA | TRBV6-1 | CASGQGDEKLFF | TGTGCCAGCGGTCAGGGTGATGAAAAACTGTTTTTT
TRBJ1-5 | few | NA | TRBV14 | CASSQDFNQPQHF | TGTGCCAGCAGCCAAGATTTCAATCAGCCCCAGCATTTT
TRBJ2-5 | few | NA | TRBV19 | CASSTTVTQETQYF | TGTGCCAGTAGTACGACTGTGACTCAAGAGACCCAGTACTTC
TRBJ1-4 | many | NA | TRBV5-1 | CASSLWGASNEKLFF | TGCGCCAGCAGCTTGTGGGGGGCGTCTAATGAGAAACTGTTTTTT
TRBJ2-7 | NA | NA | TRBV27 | CASSLSSEGGGKYEQYF | TGTGCCAGCAGTTTATCGTCGGAGGGGGGGGGGAAGTACGAGCAGTACTTC
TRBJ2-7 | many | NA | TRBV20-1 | CSAGTAYEQYF | TGCAGTGCGGGGACCGCATACGAGCAGTACTTC
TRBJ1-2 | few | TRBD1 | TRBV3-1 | CASSPGGQGPAYGYTF | TGTGCCAGCAGCCCGGGGGGACAGGGGCCGGCTTATGGCTACACCTTC
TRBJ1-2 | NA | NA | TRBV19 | CASRPPMGNGYTF | TGTGCCAGTAGACCCCCGATGGGGAATGGCTACACCTTC
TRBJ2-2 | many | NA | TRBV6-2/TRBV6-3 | CASTSNTGELFF | TGTGCCAGCACCTCGAACACCGGGGAGCTGTTTTTT
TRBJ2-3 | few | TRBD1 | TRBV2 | CASSETGRYLDTQYF | TGTGCCAGCAGTGAGACAGGGCGTTATTTGGATACGCAGTATTTT
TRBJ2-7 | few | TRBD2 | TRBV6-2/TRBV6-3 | CASSRHPGLAGGPYEQYF | TGTGCCAGCAGTCGCCACCCGGGACTAGCGGGAGGGCCCTACGAGCAGTACTTC
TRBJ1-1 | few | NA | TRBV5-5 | CASSLFQNTEAFF | TGTGCCAGCAGCTTGTTCCAGAACACTGAAGCTTTCTTT